The clone carrying this T cell receptor (beta chain) occurred once. This CDR3 is built from 14 residues. Trimming removed 4 bases at V and 5 bases at J, with 12 bases between. Germline V gene lookup returns CDR1 SNHLY and CDR2 FYNNEI. Sequencing was performed with immunoSEQ multiplex PCR; in TCRdb, only in-frame clones are kept and a portion is missing. Here the sample spans 150,000 to 200,000 clones, 70% to 90% being singletons. The data were obtained in a study of blood T cell repertoires in COVID-19. The source material was peripheral blood. This receptor was taken from a woman of 80 years or more with COVID-19, enrolled during active disease. The chain uses TRBV2 and TRBJ1-5, with a weak D call TRBD1 (5 bases). CDR3 sequence reads: CASSAQGGDQPQHF. The CDR3, as DNA: TGTGCCAGCAGTGCTCAGGGAGGCGATCAGCCCCAGCATTTT.